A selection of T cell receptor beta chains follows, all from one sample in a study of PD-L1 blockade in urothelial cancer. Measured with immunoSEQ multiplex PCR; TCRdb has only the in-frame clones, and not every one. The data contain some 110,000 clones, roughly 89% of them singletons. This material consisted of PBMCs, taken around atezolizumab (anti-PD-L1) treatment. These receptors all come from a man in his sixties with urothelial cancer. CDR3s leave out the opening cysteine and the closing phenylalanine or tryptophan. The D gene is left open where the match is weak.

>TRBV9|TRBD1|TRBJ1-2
ASSVGTGGLSNYGYT
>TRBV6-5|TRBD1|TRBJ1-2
ASSSIRDRISGYT
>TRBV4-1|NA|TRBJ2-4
ASSQGTAGNAGNIQY
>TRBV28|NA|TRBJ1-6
ASSLSDASSYNSPLH
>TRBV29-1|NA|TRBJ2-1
SVERGGVDEQF
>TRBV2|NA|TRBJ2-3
ASSSRQSSTDTQY
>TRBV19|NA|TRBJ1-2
ASKSGEFNYGYT
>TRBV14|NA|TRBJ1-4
ASSQDYSPGNLF
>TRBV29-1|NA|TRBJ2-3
SVERGGLDTQY
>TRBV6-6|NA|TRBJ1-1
ASSSTGQNTEAF
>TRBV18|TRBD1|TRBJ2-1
ASSTSGQGPNEQF
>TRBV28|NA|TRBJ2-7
ASWSEVHEQY
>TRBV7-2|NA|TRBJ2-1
ASSAQPSGAGNEQF
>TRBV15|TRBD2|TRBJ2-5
ATSRPIAGGQETQY